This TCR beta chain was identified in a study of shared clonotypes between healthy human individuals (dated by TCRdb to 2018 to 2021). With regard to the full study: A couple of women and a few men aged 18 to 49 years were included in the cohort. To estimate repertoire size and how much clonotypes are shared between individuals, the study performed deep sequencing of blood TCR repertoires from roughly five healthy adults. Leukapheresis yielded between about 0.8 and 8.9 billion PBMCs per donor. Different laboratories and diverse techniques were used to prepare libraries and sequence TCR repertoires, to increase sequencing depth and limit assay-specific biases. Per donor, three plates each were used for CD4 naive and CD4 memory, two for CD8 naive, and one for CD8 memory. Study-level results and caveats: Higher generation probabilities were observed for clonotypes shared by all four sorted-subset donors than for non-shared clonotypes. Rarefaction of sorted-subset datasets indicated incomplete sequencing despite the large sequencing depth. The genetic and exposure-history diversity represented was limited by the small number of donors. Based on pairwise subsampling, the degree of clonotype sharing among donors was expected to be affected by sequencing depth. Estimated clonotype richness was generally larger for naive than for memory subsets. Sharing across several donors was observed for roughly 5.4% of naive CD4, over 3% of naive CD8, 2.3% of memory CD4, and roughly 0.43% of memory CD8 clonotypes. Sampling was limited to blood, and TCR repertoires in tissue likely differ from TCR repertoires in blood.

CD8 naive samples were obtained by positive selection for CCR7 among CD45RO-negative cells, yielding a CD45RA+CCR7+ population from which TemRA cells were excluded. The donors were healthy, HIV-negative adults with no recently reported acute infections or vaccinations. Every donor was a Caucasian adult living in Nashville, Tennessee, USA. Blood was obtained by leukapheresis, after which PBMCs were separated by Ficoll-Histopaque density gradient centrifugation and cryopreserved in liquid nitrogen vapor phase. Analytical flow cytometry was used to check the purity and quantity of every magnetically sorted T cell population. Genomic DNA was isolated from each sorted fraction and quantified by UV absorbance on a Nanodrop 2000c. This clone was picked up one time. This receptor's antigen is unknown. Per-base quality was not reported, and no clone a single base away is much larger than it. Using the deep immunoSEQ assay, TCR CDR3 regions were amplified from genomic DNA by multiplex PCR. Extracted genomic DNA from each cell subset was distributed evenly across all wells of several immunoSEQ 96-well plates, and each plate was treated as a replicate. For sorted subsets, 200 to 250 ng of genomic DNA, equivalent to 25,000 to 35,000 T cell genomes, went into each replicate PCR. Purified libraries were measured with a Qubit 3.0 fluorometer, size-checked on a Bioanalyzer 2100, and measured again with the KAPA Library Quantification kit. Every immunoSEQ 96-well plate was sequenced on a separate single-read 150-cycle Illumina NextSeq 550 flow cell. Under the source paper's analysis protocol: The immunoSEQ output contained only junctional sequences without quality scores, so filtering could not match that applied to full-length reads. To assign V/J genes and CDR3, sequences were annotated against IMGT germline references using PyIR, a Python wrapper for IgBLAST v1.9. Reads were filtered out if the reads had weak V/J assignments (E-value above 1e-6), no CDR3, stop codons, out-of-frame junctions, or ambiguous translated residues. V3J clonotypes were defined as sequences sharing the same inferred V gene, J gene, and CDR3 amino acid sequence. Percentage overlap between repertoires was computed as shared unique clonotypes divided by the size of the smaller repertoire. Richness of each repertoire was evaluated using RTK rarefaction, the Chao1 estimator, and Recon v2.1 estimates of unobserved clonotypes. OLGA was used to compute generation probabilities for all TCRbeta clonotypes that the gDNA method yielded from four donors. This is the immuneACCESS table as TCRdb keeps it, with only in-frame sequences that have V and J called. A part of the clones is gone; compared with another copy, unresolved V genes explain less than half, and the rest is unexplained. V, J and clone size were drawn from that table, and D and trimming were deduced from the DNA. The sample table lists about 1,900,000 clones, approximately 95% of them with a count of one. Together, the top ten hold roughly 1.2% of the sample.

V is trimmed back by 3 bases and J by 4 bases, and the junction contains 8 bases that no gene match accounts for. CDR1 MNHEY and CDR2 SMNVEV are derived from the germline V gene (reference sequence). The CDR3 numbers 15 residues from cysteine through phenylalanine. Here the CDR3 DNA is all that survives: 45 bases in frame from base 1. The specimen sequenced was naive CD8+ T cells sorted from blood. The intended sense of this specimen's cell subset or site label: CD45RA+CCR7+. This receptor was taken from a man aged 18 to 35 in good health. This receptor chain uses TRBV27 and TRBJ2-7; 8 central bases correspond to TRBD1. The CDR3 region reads CASSLSARQGYEQYF. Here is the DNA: TGTGCCAGCAGTTTGTCGGCCCGACAGGGGTACGAGCAGTACTTC.